The present entry profiles one T cell receptor (beta chain) with its context. This CDR3 is built from 16 residues. V shed 6 bases, J shed 2 bases, and the junction held 5 bases outside the gene matches. Germline V lookup: CDR1 SGHRS, CDR2 YFSETQ. The entry originates in a study of blood T cell repertoires in COVID-19. Study summary: Samples representing acute and convalescent COVID-19 were sourced from the United States, Italy and Spain. T cells, B-cell-depleted T cells, or PBMCs supplied cDNA or gDNA.

The data were produced by immunoSEQ multiplex PCR, yet TCRdb's version contains in-frame clones alone and is incomplete. Of some 170,000 clones listed, around 84% are singletons. What was sequenced was peripheral blood. This receptor was identified in a woman of 80 years or more with acute or convalescent COVID-19. The gene calls are TRBV5-1 and TRBJ2-2; 12 nucleotides match TRBD2. CDR3 sequence (DNA): TGCGCCAGCAAAGGACTAGCGGGACCAAACACCGGGGAGCTGTTTTTT. Its translation: CASKGLAGPNTGELFF.